This entry lists 31 T cell receptor beta chains sequenced from one sample in a study of neurological immune-mediated disorders. TCRdb reprocessed the 5' RACE reads with MiXCR, giving one entry per CDR3 protein. The sample carries over 65,000 distinct CDR3 sequences, roughly 10% recorded once. Sequencing was performed on PBMCs. The receptors come from a man aged 45-60 years in good health.

As regards this clonotype: One junction end disagrees with the germline gene, perhaps due to a read error. V gene TRBV6-2 or TRBV6-3 combines with J gene TRBJ2-2; D is uncertain. The CDR3 runs to 16 residues. Germline V gene sequence: CDR1 MNHEY, CDR2 SVGEGT. CDR3 loop: CVSSLSHPGNTGELFF. The CDR3, as DNA: TGTGTCAGCAGCCTAAGTCACCCGGGGAACACCGGGGAGCTGTTTTTT.

This clonotype was found many times. The chain employs TRBV7-2 and TRBJ2-3; 12 nucleotides align to TRBD2. The trim removed 2 bases at V and 5 bases at J, leaving 5 bases unmatched. CDR1 is SGHTA and CDR2 is FQGNSA in the germline V gene. The CDR3 runs 16 residues. DNA of the CDR3: TGTGCCAGCAGCTTAAAGCTAGCGGGGGGGCAAGATACGCAGTATTTT. Translation gives CASSLKLAGGQDTQYF.

This clonotype showed up many times. This sequence joins TRBV5-1 and TRBJ2-2; D call uncertain. Germline CDR1 is SGHRS and CDR2 is YFSETQ. The V gene lost 4 bases and the J gene lost 0 bases, with 16 bases spanning the gap. CDR3 length: 17 amino acids. CDR3 residues: CASSPGPVGTNTGELFF. The CDR3 DNA reads TGCGCCAGCAGCCCCGGACCGGTAGGGACGAACACCGGGGAGCTGTTTTTT.

This clonotype was counted ten times or more. The rearrangement links TRBV29-1 to TRBJ1-1; 12 bases fit TRBD1. V shed 4 bases and J 10 bases; nucleotides not matched to a gene: 10. The CDR3 consists of 14 residues. The germline V gene has CDR1 SQVTM and CDR2 ANQGSEA. The CDR3 DNA reads TGCAGCGTTGCTCTCGGGACAGGGGGCGAGGGAGCTTTCTTT. Translated: CSVALGTGGEGAFF. The whole variable domain, filled in from reference TRBV29-1 and TRBJ1-1, reads SAVISQKPSRDICQRGTSLTIQCQVDSQVTMMFWYRQQPGQSLTLIATANQGSEATYESGFVIDKFPISRPNLTFSTLTVSNMSPEDSSIYLCSVALGTGGEGAFFGQGTRLTVV.

This clonotype has a count of ten or more. The junction and the germline gene differ at one end; a read error may be behind it. The rearrangement links TRBV27 to TRBJ2-1, with 7 bases matching TRBD2. Germline V lookup: CDR1 MNHEY, CDR2 SMNVEV (reference sequence). The CDR3 length is 13 residues. CDR3 protein: CLTLGGGYNEQFF. The CDR3 DNA sequence: TGCCTGACTCTTGGCGGGGGTTACAATGAGCAGTTCTTC.

This clonotype was seen repeatedly, ten times or more. V and J are TRBV7-9 and TRBJ1-1; D unclear. CDR1 and CDR2 from the germline V gene are SEHNR and FQNEAQ (reference sequence). The CDR3 runs to 13 residues. V was shortened by 5 bases and J by 5 bases, with 12 bases between the two germline ends. The CDR3 spells CASSPTPATEAFF. The CDR3 nucleotides read TGTGCCAGCAGCCCAACACCGGCAACTGAAGCTTTCTTT. The variable domain in full, completed from reference TRBV7-9 and TRBJ1-1, reads DTGVSQNPRHKITKRGQNVTFRCDPISEHNRLYWYRQTLGQGPEFLTYFQNEAQLEKSRLLSDRFSAERPKGSFSTLEIQRTEQGDSAMYLCASSPTPATEAFFGQGTRLTVV.

This clonotype was recorded many times. This chain links TRBV10-3 with TRBJ2-7; TRBD1 is a possible D gene (5 bases). V lost 2 bases and J lost 6, with 8 bases in between. The germline CDR1 and CDR2 sequences are ENHRY and SYGVKD. The CDR3 spans 12 residues. The CDR3 DNA reads TGTGCCATCAGTGAGATAGGGGTCGAGCAGTACTTC. It is translated as CAISEIGVEQYF.

This clonotype was picked up many times. The gene calls are TRBV4-1 and TRBJ2-2; 7 nucleotides match TRBD2. Per germline, CDR1 MGHRA and CDR2 YSYEKL. This CDR3 comprises 16 residues. Trimming cost V 3 bases and J 0 bases; bases outside gene matches: 4. CDR3 sequence reads: CASSQTGLPNTGELFF. CDR3 bases: TGCGCCAGCAGCCAGACGGGACTACCGAACACCGGGGAGCTGTTTTTT.

This clonotype has ten or more counts. This rearrangement joins TRBV7-9 to TRBJ2-7, with 9 bases lining up with TRBD1. This CDR3 has 15 residues. Germline CDR1 SEHNR, CDR2 FQNEAQ (reference sequence). Unmatched junction bases numbered 6, after V lost 4 bases and J lost 2 bases. The CDR3: CASSSDRGNPYEQYF. The CDR3 coding sequence is TGTGCCAGCAGCTCGGACAGGGGAAACCCCTACGAGCAGTACTTC.

This clonotype was picked up many times. This sequence joins TRBV20-1 and TRBJ2-7; TRBD2 is a possible D gene (6 bases). Germline CDR1 is DFQATT and CDR2 is SNEGSKA (reference sequence). Trimming removed 5 bases from V and 6 bases from J, with 23 bases in between. This CDR3 has 15 amino acids. CDR3 sequence reads: CSAGLGGPARGEQYF. The CDR3 region has the DNA TGCAGTGCTGGCTTGGGAGGACCCGCTCGGGGCGAGCAGTACTTC.

This clonotype was counted ten times or more. The chain is built from TRBV5-8 and TRBJ2-1; 8 bases are shared with TRBD1. CDR1 and CDR2 (germline): SGHTS, YDEGEE. The CDR3 has 17 residues. Unmatched junction bases numbered 12, after V lost 2 bases and J lost 5 bases. The CDR3 spells CASSFGLQGAIDNEQFF. In DNA, the CDR3 is TGTGCCAGCAGCTTTGGTCTCCAGGGGGCTATCGACAATGAGCAGTTCTTC.

This clonotype has just a few counts. V and J are TRBV5-6 and TRBJ1-6; the D is unclear. This CDR3 comprises 16 residues. CDR1 SGHDT and CDR2 YYEEEE come from the germline V gene. V was cut by 1 base and J by 7 bases, with 15 bases left in between. The CDR3: CASSLYPWQANSPLHF. The CDR3 coding sequence is TGTGCCAGCAGCTTGTACCCTTGGCAGGCAAATTCACCCCTCCACTTT.

Note on this clonotype: One end of the junction fails to match germline, which may point to a read error. This chain links TRBV6-2 or TRBV6-3 with TRBJ2-7; either TRBD1 or TRBD2 may fit D (5 bases each). The CDR3 is 11 amino acids. Germline loops: CDR1 MNHEY, CDR2 SVGEGT. For the CDR3, the DNA is TGCTCCATCCGGGACCTCTACGAGCAGTACTTC. It codes for CSIRDLYEQYF.

This clonotype was seen repeatedly, ten times or more. This sequence joins TRBV2 and TRBJ1-1; tentative D call: TRBD1 (5 bases). The germline CDR1 and CDR2 sequences are SNHLY and FYNNEI. V gave up 1 base and J gave up 10 bases, with 13 bases separating them. The CDR3 is 13 amino acids. The CDR3 region is CASSEVTPGGAFF. CDR3 nucleotide sequence: TGTGCCAGCAGTGAAGTAACCCCGGGGGGAGCTTTCTTT.

As regards this clonotype: The conserved closing phenylalanine or tryptophan is absent in this CDR3, likely reflecting a read error. The genes are TRBV5-1 and TRBJ2-1, with D maybe TRBD2 (7 bases). This CDR3 has 14 amino acids. Germline CDR1 is SGHRS and CDR2 is YFSETQ. Trimming took 2 bases from V and 9 from J, leaving 15 bases between them. The CDR3 spells CASSFEGGLGEQFL. Written as DNA, the CDR3 is TGCGCCAGCAGCTTTGAGGGGGGGCTGGGTGAGCAGTTCTTA.

This clonotype appeared many times. The rearrangement joins TRBV20-1 to TRBJ2-7; 9 nucleotides line up with TRBD1. Germline CDR1 and CDR2: DFQATT and SNEGSKA (reference sequence). The CDR3 is 16 residues long. Losses at the gene ends were 6 bases for V and 4 bases for J; bases not matched to a gene: 16. The CDR3 DNA sequence: TGCAGTGCAGAAACTATCTTACAGGGGGCAAGGTACGAGCAGTACTTC. It codes for CSAETILQGARYEQYF.

As concerns this clonotype: A much more abundant neighbour one base away suggests this may be a read error. V usage is TRBV7-2 and J usage is TRBJ2-5, with D perhaps TRBD2 (6 bases). CDR1 and CDR2 (germline): SGHTA, FQGNSA. CDR3 length: 15 residues. The CDR3 spells CARSLAGTEEETQYF. The CDR3 DNA sequence: TGTGCCAGAAGCTTAGCCGGGACTGAAGAAGAGACCCAGTACTTC.

Many counts were recorded for this clonotype. This chain connects TRBV15 to TRBJ2-5; D unclear. There are 13 residues in the CDR3. V lost 0 bases and J 5 bases, leaving 7 bases between the germline ends. The germline V gene encodes CDR1 LNHNV and CDR2 YYDKDF (reference sequence). The CDR3 is CATSRDLSETQYF. The CDR3, as DNA: TGTGCCACCAGCAGAGATCTCAGCGAGACCCAGTACTTC.

At least ten counts were recorded for this clonotype. The chain joins TRBV20-1 to TRBJ1-2; TRBD1 matches 9 bases. The CDR3 is made up of 15 amino acids. Trimming at V came to 3 bases and at J to 4 bases, leaving 9 bases not matched to a gene. Germline V gene sequence: CDR1 DFQATT, CDR2 SNEGSKA (reference sequence). The CDR3 nucleotides read TGCAGTGCTAGCGCCAACTCGGGACAGGGCTATGGCTACACCTTC. This sequence encodes CSASANSGQGYGYTF.

The V gene is TRBV20-1, the J gene TRBJ2-7; D unclear. Germline CDR1 DFQATT, CDR2 SNEGSKA (reference sequence). The CDR3 sequence is 14 residues long. V lost 2 bases and J lost 1, with 12 bases in between. In DNA form, the CDR3 reads TGCAGTGCTAGATCCGACCGAATTTCCTACGAGCAGTACTTC. Translation: CSARSDRISYEQYF.

This clonotype was observed many times. The chain joins TRBV27 to TRBJ1-5; D not certain. Germline V lookup: CDR1 MNHEY, CDR2 SMNVEV (reference sequence). The germline V and J ends were trimmed by 4 bases and 4 bases, with 11 bases remaining between them. There are 14 residues in the CDR3. CDR3 nucleotide sequence: TGTGCCAGCAGTTCCAGGTATCTTAATCAGCCCCAGCATTTT. Its translation is CASSSRYLNQPQHF.

This clonotype showed up many times. V gene TRBV7-2 combines with J gene TRBJ2-1; 11 nucleotides match TRBD2. Germline-derived CDR1 and CDR2 are SGHTA and FQGNSA. This CDR3 has 16 amino acids. J was trimmed by 2 bases and V by 1 base; bases with no gene match: 1. The CDR3 is CASSLGSGRAYNEQFF. The CDR3 DNA reads TGTGCCAGCAGCTTAGGTAGCGGGAGGGCCTACAATGAGCAGTTCTTC.

This clonotype was detected many times. The V gene is TRBV12-3 or TRBV12-4, the J gene TRBJ1-3; perhaps TRBD1 as D (5 bases). The CDR3 runs 16 residues. V was trimmed by 7 bases and J by 4 bases, leaving 20 bases between them. The CDR3 DNA is TGTGCCAGCATCCCCAAGCGGGCCAGGGAGGGAAACACCATATATTTT. It specifies CASIPKRAREGNTIYF.

This clonotype was seen at least ten times. V is TRBV24-1 and J is TRBJ2-1; weak D call: TRBD1 (7 bases). Trimming cost V 6 bases and J 8 bases, with 10 bases left between them. Germline assignment: CDR1 KGHDR and CDR2 SFDVKD. There are 12 residues in the CDR3. The chain's CDR3 is CATSLRGDEQFF. The CDR3 DNA is TGTGCCACCAGTCTCAGGGGGGATGAGCAGTTCTTC.

This clonotype was counted many times. The DNA for the CDR3 is TGCAGTGCTAGAGATATGACTAGTGAGCACAATGAGCAGTTCTTC. Its translation is CSARDMTSEHNEQFF. The chain links TRBV20-1 to TRBJ2-1, with a tentative D call TRBD2 (6 bases). The CDR3 is made up of 15 amino acids. CDR1 is DFQATT and CDR2 is SNEGSKA in the germline V gene (reference sequence). The germline V and J ends were trimmed by 0 bases and 5 bases, with 14 bases remaining between them.

This chain connects TRBV3-1 to TRBJ2-7, with TRBD2 matching 14 bases. The V segment lost 4 bases and the J segment 4 bases; nucleotides outside the gene matches: 3. Germline-derived CDR1 and CDR2 are LGHDT and YNNKEL (reference sequence). The CDR3 has 15 amino acids. The CDR3 loop reads CASSRRTSGRYEQYF. In DNA form, the CDR3 reads TGTGCCAGCAGCCGACGGACTAGCGGGAGGTACGAGCAGTACTTC.

Many counts were recorded for this clonotype. This chain joins TRBV7-3 and TRBJ1-1; D may be TRBD1 (6 bases). CDR1 is SGHTA, CDR2 FQGTGA, per germline. V lost 1 base to trimming and J lost 1 base, with 19 bases between them. This CDR3 region has 18 residues. The chain's CDR3 is CASSLRWRGTLSNTEAFF. The DNA of the CDR3 is TGTGCCAGCAGCTTAAGATGGAGGGGGACCCTTTCGAACACTGAAGCTTTCTTT.

This chain uses TRBV4-3 with TRBJ2-2; TRBD2 matches 7 bases. The length of the CDR3 is 14 residues. Germline V gene lookup returns CDR1 LGHNA and CDR2 YSLEER. The J segment lost 6 bases and the V segment lost 2 bases, leaving 3 bases of the junction unmatched. In nucleotides, the CDR3 is TGCGCCAGCAGCCAAACTAGCGCTGCCGGGGAGCTGTTTTTT. It is translated as CASSQTSAAGELFF.

This clonotype was recorded many times. CDR3 protein: CASSPGQGASTDTQYF. The CDR3 DNA sequence: TGCGCCAGCAGCCCCGGACAGGGGGCTAGCACAGATACGCAGTATTTT. The chain is built from TRBV5-1 and TRBJ2-3, with TRBD1 matching over 11 bases. The CDR3 contains 16 residues. Germline trimming cut 4 bases from V and 0 bases from J; bases unmatched to any gene: 4. CDR1 and CDR2 from the germline V gene are SGHRS and YFSETQ. Full variable domain (outside the CDR3, taken from reference TRBV5-1 and TRBJ2-3): KAGVTQTPRYLIKTRGQQVTLSCSPISGHRSVSWYQQTPGQGLQFLFEYFSETQRNKGNFPGRFSGRQFSNSRSEMNVSTLELGDSALYLCASSPGQGASTDTQYFGPGTRLTVL.

Concerning this clonotype: This may stem from a read error, because a much larger clone lies one nucleotide away. This rearrangement joins TRBV10-3 to TRBJ1-4; 7 bases match TRBD1. The CDR3 runs 15 residues. The germline CDR1 and CDR2 sequences are ENHRY and SYGVKD. The CDR3 DNA is TGTGCCATCGGTGAATCCGGGACAGCCGATGAAAAACTGTTTTTT. This encodes CAIGESGTADEKLFF.

This clonotype was seen many times. The chain carries TRBV12-3 or TRBV12-4 and TRBJ2-2; 10 bases are a match to TRBD2. Trimming cost V 4 bases and J 2 bases; bases outside gene matches: 4. This CDR3 has 16 amino acids. The CDR3 loop is CASSWLAGANTGELFF. DNA for the CDR3: TGTGCCAGCAGTTGGCTAGCGGGGGCCAACACCGGGGAGCTGTTTTTT.